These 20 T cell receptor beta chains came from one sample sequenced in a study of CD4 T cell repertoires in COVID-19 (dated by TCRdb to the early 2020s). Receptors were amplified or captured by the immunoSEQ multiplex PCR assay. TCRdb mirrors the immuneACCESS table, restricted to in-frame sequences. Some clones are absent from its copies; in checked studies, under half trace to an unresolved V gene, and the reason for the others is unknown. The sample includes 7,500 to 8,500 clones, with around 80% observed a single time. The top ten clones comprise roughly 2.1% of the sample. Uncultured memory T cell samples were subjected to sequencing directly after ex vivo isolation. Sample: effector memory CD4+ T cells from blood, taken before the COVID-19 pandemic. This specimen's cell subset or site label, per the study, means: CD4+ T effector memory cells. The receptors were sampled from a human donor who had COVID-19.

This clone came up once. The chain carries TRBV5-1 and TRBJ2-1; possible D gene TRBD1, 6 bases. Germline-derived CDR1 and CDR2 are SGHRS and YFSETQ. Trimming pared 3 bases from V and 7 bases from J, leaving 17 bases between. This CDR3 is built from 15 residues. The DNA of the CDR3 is TGCGCCAGCAGCTCTACTTCCTTAGGGGGTAATGAGCAGTTCTTC. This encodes CASSSTSLGGNEQFF.

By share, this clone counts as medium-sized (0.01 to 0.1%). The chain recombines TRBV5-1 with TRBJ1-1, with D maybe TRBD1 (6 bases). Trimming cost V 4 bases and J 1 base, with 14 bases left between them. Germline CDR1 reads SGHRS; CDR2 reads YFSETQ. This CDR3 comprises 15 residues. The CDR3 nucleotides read TGCGCCAGCAGCCCCCAGACAGGTACGAACACTGAAGCTTTCTTT. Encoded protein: CASSPQTGTNTEAFF.

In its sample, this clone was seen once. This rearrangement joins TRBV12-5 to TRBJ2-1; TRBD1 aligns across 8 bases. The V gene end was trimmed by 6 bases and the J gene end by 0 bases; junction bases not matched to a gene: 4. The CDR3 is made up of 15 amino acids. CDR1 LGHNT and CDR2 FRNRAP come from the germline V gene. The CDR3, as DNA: TGTGCTAGTGGACGGACAGGGAGCTCCTACAATGAGCAGTTCTTC. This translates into CASGRTGSSYNEQFF.

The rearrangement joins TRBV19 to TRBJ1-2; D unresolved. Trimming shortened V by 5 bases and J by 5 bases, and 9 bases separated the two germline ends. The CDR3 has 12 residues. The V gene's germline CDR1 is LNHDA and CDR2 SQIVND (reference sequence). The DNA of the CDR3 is TGTGCCAGTAGTTGGGCGGGATATGGCTACACCTTC. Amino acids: CASSWAGYGYTF. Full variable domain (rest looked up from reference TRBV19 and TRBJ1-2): DGGITQSPKYLFRKEGQNVTLSCEQNLNHDAMYWYRQDPGQGLRLIYYSQIVNDFQKGDIAEGYSVSREKKESFPLTVTSAQKNPTAFYLCASSWAGYGYTFGSGTRLTVV.

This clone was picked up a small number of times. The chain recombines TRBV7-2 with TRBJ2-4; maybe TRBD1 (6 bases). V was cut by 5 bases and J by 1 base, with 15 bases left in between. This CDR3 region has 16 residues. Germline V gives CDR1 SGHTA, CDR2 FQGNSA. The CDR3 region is CASSPNRVGAKNIQYF. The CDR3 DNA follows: TGTGCCAGCAGCCCCAACAGGGTGGGTGCCAAAAACATTCAGTACTTC.

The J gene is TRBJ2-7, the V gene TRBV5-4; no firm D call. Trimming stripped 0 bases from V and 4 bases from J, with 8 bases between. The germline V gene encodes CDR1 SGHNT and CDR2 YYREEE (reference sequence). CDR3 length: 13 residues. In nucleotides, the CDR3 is TGTGCCAGCAGCTTGGTTGGCCGATACGAGCAGTACTTC. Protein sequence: CASSLVGRYEQYF. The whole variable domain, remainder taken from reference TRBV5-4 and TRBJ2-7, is ETGVTQSPTHLIKTRGQQVTLRCSSQSGHNTVSWYQQALGQGPQFIFQYYREEENGRGNFPPRFSGLQFPNYSSELNVNALELDDSALYLCASSLVGRYEQYFGPGTRLTVT.

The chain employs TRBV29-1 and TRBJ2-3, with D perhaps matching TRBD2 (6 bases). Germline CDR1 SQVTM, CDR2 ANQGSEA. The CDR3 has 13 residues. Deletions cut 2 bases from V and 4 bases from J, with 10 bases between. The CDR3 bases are TGCAGCGTTGAACCCTCGGGGGCAGATACGCAGTATTTT. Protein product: CSVEPSGADTQYF.

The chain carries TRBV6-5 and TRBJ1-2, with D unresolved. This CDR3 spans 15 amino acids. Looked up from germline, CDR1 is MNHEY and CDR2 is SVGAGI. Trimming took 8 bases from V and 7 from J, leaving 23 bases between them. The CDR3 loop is CASGSPTPTTPGYTF. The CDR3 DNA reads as TGTGCCAGCGGTTCTCCTACCCCGACAACCCCTGGCTACACCTTC.

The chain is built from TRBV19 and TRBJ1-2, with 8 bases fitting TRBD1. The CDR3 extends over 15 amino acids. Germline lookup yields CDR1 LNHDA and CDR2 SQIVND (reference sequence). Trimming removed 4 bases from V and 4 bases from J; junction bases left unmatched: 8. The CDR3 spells CASSSPDRGSYGYTF. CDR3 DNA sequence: TGTGCCAGTAGTAGCCCCGACAGGGGTAGCTATGGCTACACCTTC.

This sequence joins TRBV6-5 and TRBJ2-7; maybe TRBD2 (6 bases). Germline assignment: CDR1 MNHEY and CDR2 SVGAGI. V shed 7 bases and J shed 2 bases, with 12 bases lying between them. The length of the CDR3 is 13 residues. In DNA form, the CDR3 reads TGTGCCAGCAAGGCGGGGCTTCCCTACGAGCAGTACTTC. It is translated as CASKAGLPYEQYF.

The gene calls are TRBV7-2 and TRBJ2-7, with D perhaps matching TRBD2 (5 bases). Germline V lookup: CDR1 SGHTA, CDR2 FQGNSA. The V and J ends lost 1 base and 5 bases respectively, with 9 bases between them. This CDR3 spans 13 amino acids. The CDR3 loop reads CASSLGPGDEQYF. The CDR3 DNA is TGTGCCAGCAGCTTAGGGCCCGGGGACGAGCAGTACTTC. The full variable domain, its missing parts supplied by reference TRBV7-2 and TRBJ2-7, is GAGVSQSPSNKVTEKGKDVELRCDPISGHTALYWYRQSLGQGLEFLIYFQGNSAPDKSGLPSDRFSAERTGGSVSTLTIQRTQQEDSAVYLCASSLGPGDEQYFGPGTRLTVT.

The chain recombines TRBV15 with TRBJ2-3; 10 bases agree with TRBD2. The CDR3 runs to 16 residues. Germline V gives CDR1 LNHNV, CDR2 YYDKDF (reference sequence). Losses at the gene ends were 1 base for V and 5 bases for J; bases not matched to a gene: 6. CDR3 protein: CATSRALAGAGDTQYF. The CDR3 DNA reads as TGTGCCACCAGCAGAGCCCTAGCGGGAGCGGGAGATACGCAGTATTTT. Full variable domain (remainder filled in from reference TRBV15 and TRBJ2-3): DAMVIQNPRYQVTQFGKPVTLSCSQTLNHNVMYWYQQKSSQAPKLLFHYYDKDFNNEADTPDNFQSRRPNTSFCFLDIRSPGLGDTAMYLCATSRALAGAGDTQYFGPGTRLTVL.

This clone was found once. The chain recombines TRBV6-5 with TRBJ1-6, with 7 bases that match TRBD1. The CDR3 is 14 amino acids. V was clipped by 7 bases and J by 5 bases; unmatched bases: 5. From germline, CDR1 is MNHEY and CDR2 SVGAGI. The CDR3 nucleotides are TGTGCCAGCAAAGGTACAGGGGATAATTCACCCCTCCACTTT. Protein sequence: CASKGTGDNSPLHF.

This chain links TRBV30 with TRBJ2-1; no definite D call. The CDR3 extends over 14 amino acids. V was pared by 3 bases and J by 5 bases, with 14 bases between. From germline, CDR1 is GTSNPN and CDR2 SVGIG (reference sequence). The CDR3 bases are TGTGCCTGGAGGAGGCGGCAGACCGACAATGAGCAGTTCTTC. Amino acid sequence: CAWRRRQTDNEQFF.

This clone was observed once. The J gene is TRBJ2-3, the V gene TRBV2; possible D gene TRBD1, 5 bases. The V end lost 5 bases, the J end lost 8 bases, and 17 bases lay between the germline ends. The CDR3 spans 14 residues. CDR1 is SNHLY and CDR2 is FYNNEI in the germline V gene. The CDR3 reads CASSSPDSVRTQYF. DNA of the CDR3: TGTGCCAGCAGTAGCCCCGACAGCGTTCGTACGCAGTATTTT. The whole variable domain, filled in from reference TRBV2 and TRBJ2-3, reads EPEVTQTPSHQVTQMGQEVILRCVPISNHLYFYWYRQILGQKVEFLVSFYNNEISEKSEIFDDQFSVERPDGSNFTLKIRSTKLEDSAMYFCASSSPDSVRTQYFGPGTRLTVL.

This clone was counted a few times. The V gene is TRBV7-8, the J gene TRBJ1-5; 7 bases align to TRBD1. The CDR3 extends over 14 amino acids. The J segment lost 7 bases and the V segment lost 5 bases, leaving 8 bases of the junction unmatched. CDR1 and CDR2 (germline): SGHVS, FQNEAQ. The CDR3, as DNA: TGTGCCAGCAGCGAAGGGACAGACATCCAGCCCCAGCATTTT. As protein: CASSEGTDIQPQHF.

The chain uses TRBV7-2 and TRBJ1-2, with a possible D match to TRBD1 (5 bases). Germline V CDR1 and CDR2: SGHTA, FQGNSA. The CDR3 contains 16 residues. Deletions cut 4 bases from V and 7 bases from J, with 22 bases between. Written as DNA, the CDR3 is TGTGCCAGCAGCTCAGGGCCCGCACGTGAATCGGGTGGCTACACCTTC. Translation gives CASSSGPARESGGYTF.

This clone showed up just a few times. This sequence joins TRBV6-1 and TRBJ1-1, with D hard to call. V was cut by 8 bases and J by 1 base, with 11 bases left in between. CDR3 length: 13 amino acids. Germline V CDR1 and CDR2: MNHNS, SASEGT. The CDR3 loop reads CASARSTNTEAFF. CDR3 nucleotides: TGTGCCAGCGCGAGGTCAACGAACACTGAAGCTTTCTTT.

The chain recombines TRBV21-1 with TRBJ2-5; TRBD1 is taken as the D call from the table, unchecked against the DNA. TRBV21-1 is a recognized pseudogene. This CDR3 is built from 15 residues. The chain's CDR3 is CASLNRGPLQETQYF. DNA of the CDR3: TGTGCCAGCCTAAACAGGGGGCCCCTCCAAGAGACCCAGTACTTC.

The CDR3 protein is CASSPLEFAGPHGYTF. In DNA form, the CDR3 reads TGTGCCAGTAGTCCCCTGGAGTTTGCGGGGCCCCATGGCTACACCTTC. The chain is built from TRBV19 and TRBJ1-2, with D possibly TRBD1 on 5 matching bases. The CDR3 totals 16 residues. V dropped 5 bases and J dropped 6 bases, with 22 bases sitting between them. Germline CDR1 is LNHDA and CDR2 is SQIVND (reference sequence).